What follows are 3 T cell receptor beta chains derived from one specimen sequenced in a study of T cell changes during pregnancy in multiple sclerosis. TCRdb's copy holds only in-frame clones and misses some; the assay was immunoSEQ multiplex PCR. The sample consists of about 40,000 clones, about 90% of them appearing once. Sequencing used CD4+ T cells from peripheral blood mononuclear cells, obtained before pregnancy. Source of these receptors: a female donor with multiple sclerosis, enrolled in a pregnancy study.

The chain has TRBV7-8 and TRBJ1-1; 7 nucleotides line up with TRBD1. V gave up 5 bases and J gave up 1 base; unmatched junction bases: 7. The germline gives CDR1 SGHVS, CDR2 FQNEAQ. This CDR3 contains 15 residues. The CDR3 DNA reads TGTGCCAGCAGCACTAACAGGGGTGGGAACACTGAAGCTTTCTTT. It specifies CASSTNRGGNTEAFF.

V is TRBV11-1 and J is TRBJ2-2, with TRBD1 as a possible D gene (6 bases). Trimming pared 6 bases from V and 2 bases from J, leaving 16 bases between. In germline, CDR1 is SGHAT, CDR2 FQDESV (reference sequence). This CDR3 region has 16 residues. This chain's CDR3 is CASRHGQPINTGELFF. CDR3 DNA: TGTGCCAGCAGACATGGACAGCCGATTAACACCGGGGAGCTGTTTTTT.

This chain uses TRBV7-2 with TRBJ2-7; the D gene is possibly TRBD1 (7 bases). Germline CDR1 reads SGHTA; CDR2 reads FQGNSA. V lost 5 bases, J lost 6 bases, and 20 bases lay in between. This CDR3 is built from 15 residues. The CDR3 region has the DNA TGTGCCAGCAGCACCTCAGGGGGGCTCTGGGGCGAGCAGTACTTC. The encoded protein is CASSTSGGLWGEQYF. The variable domain in full, completed from reference TRBV7-2 and TRBJ2-7, reads GAGVSQSPSNKVTEKGKDVELRCDPISGHTALYWYRQSLGQGLEFLIYFQGNSAPDKSGLPSDRFSAERTGGSVSTLTIQRTQQEDSAVYLCASSTSGGLWGEQYFGPGTRLTVT.